One sample yielded the 14 T cell receptor beta chains listed below, sequenced in a study of T cell repertoires in cytomegalovirus infection. Each CDR3 protein gets one entry after TCRdb re-called the reads with MiXCR. The sample lists 100,000 to 150,000 distinct CDR3 sequences, 20% to 30% occurring once. Their antigen targets remain unknown. Sequencing was carried out using PBMCs, sequenced either directly or after in vitro stimulation (not recorded which). These receptors all come from a human donor in good health (CMV status not recorded). Some clones in this sample may be carry-over from other donors' samples.

This clonotype was seen more than once but under ten times. The rearrangement links TRBV28 to TRBJ2-3; D unclear. V lost 2 bases and J 1 base, leaving 4 bases between the germline ends. This CDR3 spans 13 amino acids. Germline V gene sequence: CDR1 MDHEN, CDR2 SYDVKM. DNA of the CDR3: TGTGCCAGCAGTTTAGCGCGCACAGATACGCAGTATTTT. This translates into CASSLARTDTQYF.

This clonotype was picked up many times. The chain links TRBV7-2 to TRBJ2-3, with a weak D call TRBD1 (7 bases). Germline CDR1 reads SGHTA; CDR2 reads FQGNSA. The V gene lost 6 bases and the J gene lost 5 bases, with 12 bases spanning the gap. The CDR3 length is 13 residues. CDR3 in DNA: TGTGCCAGCAGGCAGGGGGGTATAGATACGCAGTATTTT. The encoded protein is CASRQGGIDTQYF.

This chain connects TRBV5-4 to TRBJ1-1; 7 bases fit TRBD1. Germline trimming cut 4 bases from V and 4 bases from J; bases unmatched to any gene: 7. This CDR3 is built from 14 residues. Germline V gene lookup returns CDR1 SGHNT and CDR2 YYREEE (reference sequence). The CDR3 coding sequence is TGTGCCAGCAGCCGATCGACAGGGACCACTGAAGCTTTCTTT. The encoded protein is CASSRSTGTTEAFF.

This clonotype was seen a handful of times. The chain has TRBV7-2 and TRBJ2-1; 12 nucleotides line up with TRBD2. V lost 5 bases, J lost 7 bases, and 6 bases stayed unmatched. The CDR3 length is 15 residues. CDR1 and CDR2 from the germline V gene are SGHTA and FQGNSA. This CDR3 reads CASSLTSGSRNEQFF. The CDR3 DNA reads as TGTGCCAGCAGCCTGACTAGCGGGAGTAGGAATGAGCAGTTCTTC.

The rearrangement links TRBV19 to TRBJ1-2; maybe TRBD1 (5 bases). Germline V gives CDR1 LNHDA, CDR2 SQIVND (reference sequence). With 11 bases removed from V and 1 base from J, the gap between germline ends came to 14 bases. The CDR3 loop spans 13 amino acids. The DNA of the CDR3 is TGTGCCTCGTCCCAGGGCTTTAACTATGGCTACACCTTC. Translation: CASSQGFNYGYTF.

This clonotype was seen more than once but under ten times. The chain links TRBV24-1 to TRBJ2-1; the D is unclear. The CDR3 is made up of 12 amino acids. In germline, CDR1 is KGHDR, CDR2 SFDVKD. Trimming removed 2 bases from V and 6 bases from J, with 4 bases in between. CDR3 loop: CATSDWFNEQFF. CDR3 sequence (DNA): TGTGCCACCAGTGATTGGTTCAATGAGCAGTTCTTC.

This clonotype has just a few counts. The chain has TRBV10-3 and TRBJ2-3; possibly TRBD2 for D (5 bases). Germline CDR1 ENHRY, CDR2 SYGVKD. Trimming stripped 4 bases from V and 0 bases from J, with 14 bases between. The CDR3 covers 16 residues. The CDR3 reads CAISAGGGGSTDTQYF. CDR3 coding DNA: TGTGCCATCAGTGCCGGAGGCGGCGGAAGCACAGATACGCAGTATTTT.

This clonotype was observed many times. This chain uses TRBV7-2 with TRBJ1-1; no reliable D call. The CDR3 sequence is 13 residues long. Germline assignment: CDR1 SGHTA and CDR2 FQGNSA. V was clipped by 4 bases and J by 1 base, with 7 bases between them. This chain's CDR3 is CASSSSQNTEAFF. Written as DNA, the CDR3 is TGTGCCAGCAGCTCCTCACAGAACACTGAAGCTTTCTTT.

This clonotype was detected only a few times. The chain has TRBV28 and TRBJ2-5, with D uncertain. V shed 5 bases and J shed 0 bases, with 13 bases lying between them. Germline V lookup: CDR1 MDHEN, CDR2 SYDVKM. This CDR3 contains 15 residues. For the CDR3, the DNA is TGTGCCAGCAGTCCATCCTCCCTACACCAAGAGACCCAGTACTTC. Its protein is CASSPSSLHQETQYF.

This clonotype was counted at least ten times. This chain connects TRBV12-3 or TRBV12-4 to TRBJ2-7; D unresolved. The CDR3 runs to 15 residues. V was shortened by 5 bases and J by 1 base, with 15 bases between the two germline ends. CDR3 in amino acids: CASSVRLHVSYEQYF. As DNA, the CDR3 is TGTGCCAGCAGTGTTCGCCTCCACGTGTCCTACGAGCAGTACTTC.

The J gene is TRBJ2-3, the V gene TRBV6-5, with 11 bases identical to TRBD2. Per germline, CDR1 MNHEY and CDR2 SVGAGI. V dropped 2 bases and J dropped 0; count of bases not matched to a gene: 7. CDR3 length: 18 residues. CDR3 DNA: TGTGCCAGCAGTTACCTAGCGGGAGGTGATACTAGCACAGATACGCAGTATTTT. Amino acids: CASSYLAGGDTSTDTQYF.

This clonotype was counted at least ten times. The rearrangement links TRBV12-3 or TRBV12-4 to TRBJ1-1; 7 bases are a match to TRBD1. J gave up 8 bases and V 1 base, and 1 base lay outside the gene matches. CDR3 length equals 12 residues. CDR3 loop: CASSLVGGEAFF. CDR3 DNA: TGTGCCAGCAGTTTAGTAGGGGGCGAAGCTTTCTTT.

This clonotype was detected ten times or more. The chain uses TRBV7-2 and TRBJ2-2; 9 bases align to TRBD2. Germline lookup yields CDR1 SGHTA and CDR2 FQGNSA. This CDR3 contains 17 residues. J was trimmed by 5 bases and V by 2 bases; bases with no gene match: 9. CDR3 in DNA: TGTGCCAGCAGCTTAACACTAGCGGGCGCTACTACCGGGGAGCTGTTTTTT. Protein sequence: CASSLTLAGATTGELFF. Complete variable domain (other parts from reference TRBV7-2 and TRBJ2-2): GAGVSQSPSNKVTEKGKDVELRCDPISGHTALYWYRQSLGQGLEFLIYFQGNSAPDKSGLPSDRFSAERTGGSVSTLTIQRTQQEDSAVYLCASSLTLAGATTGELFFGEGSRLTVL.

The chain couples TRBV29-1 to TRBJ1-2; D perhaps matches TRBD1 (5 bases). This CDR3 is 13 amino acids long. Germline V gives CDR1 SQVTM, CDR2 ANQGSEA. Trimming pared 2 bases from V and 1 base from J, leaving 8 bases between. The chain's CDR3 is CSVESTVNYGYTF. DNA of the CDR3: TGCAGCGTTGAATCGACAGTTAACTATGGCTACACCTTC.